This T cell receptor beta chain was recovered during a study of T-cell reconstitution after alpha-beta-depleted transplantation in children. TCRbeta library construction was performed incorporating unique molecular identifiers. TCRdb used MiXCR to reprocess the PCR reads, holding one entry per CDR3 protein. This sample yields about 610,000 distinct CDR3 sequences, of which over 9.5% are seen a single time; 4% belongs to the top ten. Germline CDR1 reads SGHRS; CDR2 reads YFSETQ. The trim removed 4 bases at V and 3 bases at J, leaving 5 bases unmatched. This CDR3 has 16 residues. The source of this sequence is a human donor who donated a stem cell graft to a child with acute myeloid leukemia. The starting material was PBMCs from the stem cell graft donor, obtained from the stem cell graft. The rearrangement joins TRBV5-1 to TRBJ2-2; 11 nucleotides line up with TRBD2. CDR3 nucleotides: TGCGCCAGCAGCGTACTAGCGGGAGTCGACACCGGGGAGCTGTTTTTT. Translated: CASSVLAGVDTGELFF.